A few counts support the clone carrying this TCR beta chain. TCRdb passed the RACE reads through MiXCR, listing each CDR3 protein once. The sample carries under 200,000 distinct CDR3 sequences, around a quarter recorded once. This entry belongs to a study of human T cells and chemical hapten exposure. Turning to the study itself: Each patient's scalp received weekly diphenylcyclopropenone throughout the roughly 24-week study.

Time point of the sample: patch test 3, about 24 weeks after DPC sensitization. Treatment denoted: therapeutic diphenylcyclopropenone sensitization with weekly scalp DPC. Trimming took 2 bases from V and 5 from J, leaving 12 bases between them. There are 14 residues in the CDR3. Germline V lookup: CDR1 SGHTA, CDR2 FQGNSA. The specimen comprised whole blood, sampled in connection with sensitization to the hapten diphenylcyclopropenone (DPC). The clonotype was recovered from a woman aged 18-29 years with alopecia areata. Some clones in this sample may be carry-over from other donors' samples. The genes are TRBV7-2 and TRBJ1-1; TRBD1 might be the D (5 bases). The CDR3 DNA is TGTGCCAGCAGCTTAAGGGCAGGGAGGACTGAAGCTTTCTTT. It specifies CASSLRAGRTEAFF.